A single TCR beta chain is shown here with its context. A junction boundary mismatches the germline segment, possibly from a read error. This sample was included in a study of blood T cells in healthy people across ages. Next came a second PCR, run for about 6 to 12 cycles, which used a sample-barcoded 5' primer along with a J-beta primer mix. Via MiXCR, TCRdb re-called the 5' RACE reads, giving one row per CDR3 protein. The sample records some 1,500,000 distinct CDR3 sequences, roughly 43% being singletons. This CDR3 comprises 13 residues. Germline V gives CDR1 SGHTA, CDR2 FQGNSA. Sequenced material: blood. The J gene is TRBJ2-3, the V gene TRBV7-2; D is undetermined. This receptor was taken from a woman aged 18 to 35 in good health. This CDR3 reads CASGLIPGDTQYF. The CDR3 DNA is TGTGCCAGCGGCTTAATTCCAGGAGATACGCAGTATTTT.